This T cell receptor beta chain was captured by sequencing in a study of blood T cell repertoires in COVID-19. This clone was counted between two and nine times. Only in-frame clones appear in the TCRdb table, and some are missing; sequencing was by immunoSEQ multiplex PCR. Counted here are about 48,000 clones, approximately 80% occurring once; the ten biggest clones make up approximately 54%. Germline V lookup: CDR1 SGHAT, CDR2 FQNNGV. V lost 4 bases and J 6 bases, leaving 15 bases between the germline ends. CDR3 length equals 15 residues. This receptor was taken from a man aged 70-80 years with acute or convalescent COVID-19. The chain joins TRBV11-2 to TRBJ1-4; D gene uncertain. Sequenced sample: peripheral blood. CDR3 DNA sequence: TGTGCCAGCAGCTCCCCCACGGGGTCCTATGAAAAACTGTTTTTT. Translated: CASSSPTGSYEKLFF.